The 23 T cell receptor beta chains below come from one sample, sequenced in a study of T cells expressing NK-cell markers. Each CDR3 protein gets one entry in TCRdb, which reprocessed the 5' RACE reads and gives no DNA. In all, the sample yields 200,000 to 300,000 distinct CDR3 sequences. The sequencing input was blood T cells: a sorted CD56 or NKG2C T cell subset, CD4+ or CD8+ T cells, or bulk PBMC T cells (not recorded which). The receptor set was obtained from a woman between 18 and 70 years old in good health.

The rearrangement joins TRBV7-2 to TRBJ1-6; the D gene TCRdb calls, TRBD1, cannot be checked with no DNA. The CDR3 length is 14 residues. Germline loops: CDR1 SGHTA, CDR2 FQGNSA. CDR3 region: CASRYGQALGPLHF. Looking up the rest from reference TRBV7-2 and TRBJ1-6 gives the full variable domain: GAGVSQSPSNKVTEKGKDVELRCDPISGHTALYWYRQSLGQGLEFLIYFQGNSAPDKSGLPSDRFSAERTGGSVSTLTIQRTQQEDSAVYLCASRYGQALGPLHFGNGTRLTVT.

V is TRBV10-3 and J is TRBJ2-1; without DNA, the TCRdb call of TRBD2 cannot be checked. The CDR3 has 14 amino acids. Germline V gene data show CDR1 as ENHRY and CDR2 as SYGVKD. The CDR3 spells CAISESGSYNEQFF.

Here the CDR3 reads CSAPHGGGPSGELFF. This rearrangement joins TRBV20-1 to TRBJ2-2; TCRdb's D call of TRBD1 is untestable without DNA. Germline V gene lookup returns CDR1 DFQATT and CDR2 SNEGSKA (reference sequence). The CDR3 spans 15 residues.

Here the CDR3 reads CASTDLGTGGFTEAFF. The chain combines TRBV5-1 with TRBJ1-1; no DNA is available, so the TRBD1 call from TCRdb remains unchecked. CDR3 length equals 16 residues. Germline-derived CDR1 and CDR2 are SGHRS and YFSETQ.

This CDR3 reads CASSPPGVQETQYF. V gene TRBV18 combines with J gene TRBJ2-5. Per germline, CDR1 KGHSH and CDR2 LQKENI. CDR3 size: 14 residues. The whole variable domain, remainder taken from reference TRBV18 and TRBJ2-5, is NAGVMQNPRHLVRRRGQEARLRCSPMKGHSHVYWYRQLPEEGLKFMVYLQKENIIDESGMPKERFSAEFPKEGPSILRIQQVVRGDSAAYFCASSPPGVQETQYFGPGTRLLVL.

The rearrangement uses TRBV4-3 and TRBJ2-7. Germline CDR1 LGHNA, CDR2 YSLEER. The CDR3 has 14 residues. CDR3: CASSQDRTSYEQYF.

The CDR3 here is CSVPGANTEAFF. The V and J genes are TRBV29-1 and TRBJ1-1; TCRdb's D call of TRBD1 is untestable without DNA. This CDR3 region has 12 residues. Germline-derived CDR1 and CDR2 are SQVTM and ANQGSEA.

The CDR3 sequence is CSAIAGTGYNEKLFF. The chain joins TRBV20-1 to TRBJ1-4; TCRdb selects TRBD1, and the lack of DNA leaves this call unchecked. This CDR3 spans 15 amino acids. Germline CDR1 reads DFQATT; CDR2 reads SNEGSKA (reference sequence).

This chain links TRBV29-1 with TRBJ1-1. The germline gives CDR1 SQVTM, CDR2 ANQGSEA. The CDR3 contains 17 residues. CDR3 residues: CSVQGPRGGRGNTEAFF.

The V and J genes are TRBV6-1 and TRBJ2-1. The CDR3 extends over 12 amino acids. Per the germline V gene, CDR1 is MNHNS and CDR2 is SASEGT. CDR3 residues: CASSENYNEQFF.

This chain connects TRBV5-1 to TRBJ1-6. The CDR3 has 15 amino acids. The V gene's germline CDR1 is SGHRS and CDR2 YFSETQ. The CDR3: CASSLDTNANSPLHF.

The rearrangement links TRBV7-2 to TRBJ1-5. Germline V gene sequence: CDR1 SGHTA, CDR2 FQGNSA. This CDR3 region has 16 residues. The chain's CDR3 is CASSPLRGMSNQPQHF.

The J gene is TRBJ2-5, the V gene TRBV7-2; checking the TCRdb D call of TRBD1 is not possible without DNA. CDR3 length: 13 amino acids. CDR1 is SGHTA and CDR2 is FQGNSA in the germline V gene. This chain's CDR3 is CASRWTGVETQYF. Combining the CDR3 with reference TRBV7-2 and TRBJ2-5 gives the whole variable domain GAGVSQSPSNKVTEKGKDVELRCDPISGHTALYWYRQSLGQGLEFLIYFQGNSAPDKSGLPSDRFSAERTGGSVSTLTIQRTQQEDSAVYLCASRWTGVETQYFGPGTRLLVL.

The genes are TRBV4-2 and TRBJ2-3; there is no DNA to check the TCRdb D call of TRBD1. The CDR3 spans 15 residues. Per germline, CDR1 LGHNA and CDR2 YNFKEQ. CDR3 in amino acids: CASSQEGGARGAWYF.

The rearrangement uses TRBV28 and TRBJ2-7; the D gene TCRdb calls, TRBD1, cannot be checked with no DNA. Germline CDR1 MDHEN, CDR2 SYDVKM. CDR3 length: 13 residues. CDR3 amino acids: CASSYQIGGEQYF.

This chain uses TRBV20-1 with TRBJ2-3; TCRdb gives TRBD2 as the D gene, but with no DNA this cannot be confirmed. Germline values: CDR1 DFQATT, CDR2 SNEGSKA (reference sequence). The CDR3 sequence is 16 residues long. CDR3: CSAGGGSGASTDTQYF.

V is TRBV6-1 and J is TRBJ2-7; TCRdb's D gene call, TRBD2, goes unchecked for lack of DNA. This CDR3 region has 16 residues. The V gene's germline CDR1 is MNHNS and CDR2 SASEGT. The CDR3 protein is CASSEGGSGRASEQYF.

The chain carries TRBV20-1 and TRBJ2-7. Germline CDR1 reads DFQATT; CDR2 reads SNEGSKA (reference sequence). The CDR3 has 13 residues. The CDR3 region is CSARARNLYEQYF.

The chain's CDR3 is CASSLGQATYEQYF. The chain carries TRBV5-1 and TRBJ2-7; TCRdb designates TRBD1, a call that cannot be tested without DNA. CDR3 length: 14 residues. Germline values: CDR1 SGHRS, CDR2 YFSETQ.

The chain uses TRBV18 and TRBJ2-3. Germline V gives CDR1 KGHSH, CDR2 LQKENI. This CDR3 comprises 12 residues. The CDR3 here is CASSPMRDTQYF. The variable domain in full, with the rest retrieved from reference TRBV18 and TRBJ2-3, is NAGVMQNPRHLVRRRGQEARLRCSPMKGHSHVYWYRQLPEEGLKFMVYLQKENIIDESGMPKERFSAEFPKEGPSILRIQQVVRGDSAAYFCASSPMRDTQYFGPGTRLTVL.

The rearrangement uses TRBV6-2 or TRBV6-3 and TRBJ2-7. Germline-derived CDR1 and CDR2 are MNHEY and SVGEGT. The CDR3 length is 12 residues. The CDR3 region is CASSYLNYEQYF.

The chain couples TRBV6-2 or TRBV6-3 to TRBJ2-1; without DNA, the TCRdb call of TRBD2 cannot be checked. Per germline, CDR1 MNHEY and CDR2 SVGEGT. The CDR3 has 20 residues. The CDR3 is CASSYSISVSWRGAYNEQFF.

This rearrangement joins TRBV6-1 to TRBJ2-2. The CDR3 totals 12 residues. Germline V CDR1 and CDR2: MNHNS, SASEGT. The CDR3: CASNINTGELFF.